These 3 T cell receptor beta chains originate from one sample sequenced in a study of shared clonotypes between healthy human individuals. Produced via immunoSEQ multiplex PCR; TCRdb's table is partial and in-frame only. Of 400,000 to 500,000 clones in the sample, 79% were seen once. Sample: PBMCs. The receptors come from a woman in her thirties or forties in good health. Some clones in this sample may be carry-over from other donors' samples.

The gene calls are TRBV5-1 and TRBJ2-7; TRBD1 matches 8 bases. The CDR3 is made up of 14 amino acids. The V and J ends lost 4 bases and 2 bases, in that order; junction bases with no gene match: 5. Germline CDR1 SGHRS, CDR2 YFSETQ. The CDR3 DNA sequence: TGCGCCAGCAGCCACGCACAGGGGGCCTACGAGCAGTACTTC. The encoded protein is CASSHAQGAYEQYF.

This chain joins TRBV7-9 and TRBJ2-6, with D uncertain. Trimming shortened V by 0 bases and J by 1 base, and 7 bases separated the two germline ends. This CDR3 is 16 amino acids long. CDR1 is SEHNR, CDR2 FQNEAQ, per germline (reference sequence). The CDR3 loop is CASSLALSSGANVLTF. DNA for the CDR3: TGTGCCAGCAGCTTAGCGCTGTCTTCTGGGGCCAACGTCCTGACTTTC. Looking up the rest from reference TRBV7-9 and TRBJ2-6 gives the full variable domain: DTGVSQNPRHKITKRGQNVTFRCDPISEHNRLYWYRQTLGQGPEFLTYFQNEAQLEKSRLLSDRFSAERPKGSFSTLEIQRTEQGDSAMYLCASSLALSSGANVLTFGAGSRLTVL.

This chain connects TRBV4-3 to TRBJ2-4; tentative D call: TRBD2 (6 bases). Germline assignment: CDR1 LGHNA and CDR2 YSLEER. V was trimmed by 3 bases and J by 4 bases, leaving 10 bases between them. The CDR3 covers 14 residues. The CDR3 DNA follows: TGCGCCAGCAGCCAGCCGGGAGATAAAAACATTCAGTACTTC. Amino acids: CASSQPGDKNIQYF.